This T cell receptor beta chain was documented in a study of blood T cell repertoires in COVID-19. Overall study: The United States, Italy and Spain supplied acute and convalescent COVID-19 samples.

This CDR3 region has 16 residues. Trimming left V 2 bases short and J 1 base short, with 12 bases between. CDR1 and CDR2 (germline): SGHKS, YYEKEE (reference sequence). Original analysis: Reference gene primer amplification yielded estimated nucleated cell counts. Generated by immunoSEQ multiplex PCR, the TCRdb table keeps only in-frame clones and is missing some. That table furnishes V, J and clone size, whereas the DNA furnished D and trimming. The data contain roughly 270,000 clones, 82% of them singletons. All enrollees were roughly 18 to 100 years old and from around 25 US areas. Participant-given clinical history determined each cohort assignment. This clone was observed at least ten times.

The sample was PBMCs or T cells enriched from blood (not recorded which). The TCR comes from a man aged 40-55 years who had been exposed to COVID-19. The rearrangement uses TRBV5-5 and TRBJ2-2; D ambiguous. The CDR3 bases are TGTGCCAGCAGCTTAATGGTTGGCGGGAACACCGGGGAGCTGTTTTTT. Its protein product is CASSLMVGGNTGELFF.